This T cell receptor (beta chain) stems from a study of Ad26.COV2.S vaccination and SARS-CoV-2 variants. As for the study in general: Intramuscular Ad26.COV2.S at 5x10^10 or 1x10^11 viral particles.

This CDR3 has 15 residues. The J segment lost 2 bases and the V segment lost 6 bases, leaving 5 bases of the junction unmatched. CDR1 is SEHNR, CDR2 FQNEAQ, per germline (reference sequence). Study-wide findings and caveats: Substantial post-vaccination breadth of spike-specific CD8+ and CD4+ T cell responses was reported.

This clone appeared once. Its antigen remains unknown. Described treatment: some 20 received Ad26.COV2.S at low or high dose, single or two shots; about 5 received placebo; per-sample allocation not given. Vaccine and placebo recipients were sampled on day 63 after the first injection. The shot given was an Ad26 vector that makes Wuhan-strain SARS-CoV-2 spike. Produced via immunoSEQ multiplex PCR; TCRdb's table is partial and in-frame only. The sample contains about half a million clones, roughly 87% of which appear only once. V usage is TRBV7-9 and J usage is TRBJ2-3; TRBD2 aligns across 10 bases. Sequenced material: peripheral blood, taken in a trial of Ad26.COV2.S vaccine versus placebo. This TCR was recovered from a person between 18 and 60 years old who received the Ad26.COV2.S COVID-19 vaccine or a placebo. The CDR3 sequence: CASRIAGGPTDTQYF. CDR3 coding DNA: TGTGCCAGCAGGATAGCGGGGGGCCCCACAGATACGCAGTATTTT.